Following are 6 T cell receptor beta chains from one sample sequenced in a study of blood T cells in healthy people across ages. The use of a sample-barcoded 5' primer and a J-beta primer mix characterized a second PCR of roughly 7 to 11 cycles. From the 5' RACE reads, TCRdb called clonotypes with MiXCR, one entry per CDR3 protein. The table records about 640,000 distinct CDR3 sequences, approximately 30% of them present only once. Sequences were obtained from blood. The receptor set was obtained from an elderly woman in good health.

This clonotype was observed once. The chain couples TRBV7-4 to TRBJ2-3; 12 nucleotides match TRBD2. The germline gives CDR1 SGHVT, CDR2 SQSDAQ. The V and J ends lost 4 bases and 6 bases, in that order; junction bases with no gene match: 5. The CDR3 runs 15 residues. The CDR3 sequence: CASSSSGRAVDTQYF. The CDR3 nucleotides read TGTGCCAGCAGCTCTAGCGGGAGGGCGGTGGATACGCAGTATTTT.

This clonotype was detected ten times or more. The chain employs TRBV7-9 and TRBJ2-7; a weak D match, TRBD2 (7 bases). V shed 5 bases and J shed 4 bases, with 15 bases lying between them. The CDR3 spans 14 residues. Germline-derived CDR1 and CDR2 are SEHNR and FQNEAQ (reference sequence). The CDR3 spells CASSGGGRSYEQYF. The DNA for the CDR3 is TGTGCCAGCAGCGGGGGGGGCAGGTCATACGAGCAGTACTTC. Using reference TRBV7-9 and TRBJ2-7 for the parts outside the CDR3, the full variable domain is DTGVSQNPRHKITKRGQNVTFRCDPISEHNRLYWYRQTLGQGPEFLTYFQNEAQLEKSRLLSDRFSAERPKGSFSTLEIQRTEQGDSAMYLCASSGGGRSYEQYFGPGTRLTVT.

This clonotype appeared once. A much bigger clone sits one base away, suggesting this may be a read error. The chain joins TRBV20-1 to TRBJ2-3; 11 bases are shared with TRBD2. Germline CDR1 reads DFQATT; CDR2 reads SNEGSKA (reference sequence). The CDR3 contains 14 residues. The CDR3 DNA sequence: TGCAGTGCTGCTAGCGGGGGGCTAACAGGTACGCAGTATTTT. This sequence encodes CSAASGGLTGTQYF.

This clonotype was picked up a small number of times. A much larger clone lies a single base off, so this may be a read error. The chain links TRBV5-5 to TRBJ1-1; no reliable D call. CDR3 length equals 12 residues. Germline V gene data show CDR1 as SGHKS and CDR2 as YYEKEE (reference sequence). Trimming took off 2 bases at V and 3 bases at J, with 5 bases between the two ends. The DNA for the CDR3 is TGTGCCAGCAGCTTCGCGGACACTGAAGCTTTCTTT. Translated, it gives CASSFADTEAFF.

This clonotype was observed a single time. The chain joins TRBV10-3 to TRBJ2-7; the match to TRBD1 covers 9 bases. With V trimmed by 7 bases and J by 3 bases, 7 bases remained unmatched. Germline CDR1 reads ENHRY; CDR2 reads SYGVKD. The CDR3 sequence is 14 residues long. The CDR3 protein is CAIKEGQGDYEQYF. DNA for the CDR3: TGTGCCATCAAGGAGGGACAGGGAGACTACGAGCAGTACTTC.

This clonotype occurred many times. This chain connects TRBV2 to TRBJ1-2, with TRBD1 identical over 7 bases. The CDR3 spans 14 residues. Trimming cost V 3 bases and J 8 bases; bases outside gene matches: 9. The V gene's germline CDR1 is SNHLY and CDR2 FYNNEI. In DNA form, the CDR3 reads TGTGCCAGCAGTGATCGCCGGGACAGTAGCGGCTACACCTTC. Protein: CASSDRRDSSGYTF.